This TCR beta chain was sequenced during a study of shared clonotypes between healthy human individuals. Study background: There were three CD4 naive, three CD4 memory, two CD8 naive and one CD8 memory plates per donor.

A remark on this clone: The antigen remains unidentified.

Study-level points and caveats: Naive subsets usually exceeded memory subsets in estimated richness. Among donors, sharing of clonotypes was expected to be affected by sequencing depth.

Division of CD4+ cells produced a CD45RA+ naive subset and a CD45RA-negative memory subset. Trimming pared 5 bases from V and 7 bases from J, leaving 15 bases between. The CDR3 extends over 13 amino acids. CDR1 and CDR2 (germline): SGHNT, YYREEE (reference sequence). Data came from immunoSEQ multiplex PCR; TCRdb stores just in-frame clones and leaves some out. The data hold 2 million to 2.5 million clones, with under 95% observed a single time. The sample comprised naive CD4+ T cells from PBMCs. Subset defined: CD45RA+ positively selected. The TCR sequence derives from a man younger than 30 in good health. Some clones in this sample may be carry-over from other donors' samples. The chain carries TRBV5-4 and TRBJ1-2; D unclear. The CDR3 DNA sequence: TGTGCCAGCAGAGAAGCGGGGAAGGGTGGCTACACCTTC. Protein: CASREAGKGGYTF.